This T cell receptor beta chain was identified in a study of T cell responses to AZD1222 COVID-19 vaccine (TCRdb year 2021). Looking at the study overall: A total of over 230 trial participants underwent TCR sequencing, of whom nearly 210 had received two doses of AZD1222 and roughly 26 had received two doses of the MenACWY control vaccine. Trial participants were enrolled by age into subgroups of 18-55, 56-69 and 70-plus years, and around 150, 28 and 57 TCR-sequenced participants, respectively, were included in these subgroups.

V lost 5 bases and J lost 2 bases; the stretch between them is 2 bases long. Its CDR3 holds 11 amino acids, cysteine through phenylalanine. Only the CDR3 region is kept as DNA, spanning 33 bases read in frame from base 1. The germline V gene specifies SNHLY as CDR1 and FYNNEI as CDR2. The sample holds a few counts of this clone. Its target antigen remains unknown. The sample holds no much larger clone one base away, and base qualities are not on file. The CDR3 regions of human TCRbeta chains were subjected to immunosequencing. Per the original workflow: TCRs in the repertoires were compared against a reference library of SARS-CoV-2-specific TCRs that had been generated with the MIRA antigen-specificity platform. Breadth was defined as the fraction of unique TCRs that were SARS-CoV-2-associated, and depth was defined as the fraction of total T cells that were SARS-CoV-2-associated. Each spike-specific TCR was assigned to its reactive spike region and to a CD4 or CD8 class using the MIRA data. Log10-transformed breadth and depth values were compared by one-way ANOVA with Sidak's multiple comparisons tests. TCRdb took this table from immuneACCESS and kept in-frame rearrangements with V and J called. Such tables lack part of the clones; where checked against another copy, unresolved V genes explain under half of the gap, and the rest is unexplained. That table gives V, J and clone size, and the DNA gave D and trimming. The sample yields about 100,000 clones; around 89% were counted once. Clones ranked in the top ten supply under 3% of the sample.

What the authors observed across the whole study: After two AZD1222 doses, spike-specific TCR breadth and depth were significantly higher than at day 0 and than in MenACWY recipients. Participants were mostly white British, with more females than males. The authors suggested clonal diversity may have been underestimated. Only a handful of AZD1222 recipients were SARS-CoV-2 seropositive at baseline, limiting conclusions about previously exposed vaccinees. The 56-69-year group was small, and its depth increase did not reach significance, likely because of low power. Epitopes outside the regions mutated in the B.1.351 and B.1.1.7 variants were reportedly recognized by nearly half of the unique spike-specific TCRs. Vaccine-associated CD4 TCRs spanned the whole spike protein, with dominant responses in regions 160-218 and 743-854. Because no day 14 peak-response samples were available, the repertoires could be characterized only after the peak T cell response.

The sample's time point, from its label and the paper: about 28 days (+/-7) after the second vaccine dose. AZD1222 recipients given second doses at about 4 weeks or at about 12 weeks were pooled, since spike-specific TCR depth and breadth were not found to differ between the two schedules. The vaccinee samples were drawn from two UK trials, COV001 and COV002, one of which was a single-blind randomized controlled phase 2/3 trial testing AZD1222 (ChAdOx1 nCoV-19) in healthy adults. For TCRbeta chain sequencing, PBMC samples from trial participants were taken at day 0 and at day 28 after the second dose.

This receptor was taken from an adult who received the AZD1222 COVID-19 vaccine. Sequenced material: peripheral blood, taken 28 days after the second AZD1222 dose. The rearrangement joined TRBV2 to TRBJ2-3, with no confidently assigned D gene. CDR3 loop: CASSLTDTQYF. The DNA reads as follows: TGTGCCAGCAGTCTCACAGATACGCAGTATTTT.